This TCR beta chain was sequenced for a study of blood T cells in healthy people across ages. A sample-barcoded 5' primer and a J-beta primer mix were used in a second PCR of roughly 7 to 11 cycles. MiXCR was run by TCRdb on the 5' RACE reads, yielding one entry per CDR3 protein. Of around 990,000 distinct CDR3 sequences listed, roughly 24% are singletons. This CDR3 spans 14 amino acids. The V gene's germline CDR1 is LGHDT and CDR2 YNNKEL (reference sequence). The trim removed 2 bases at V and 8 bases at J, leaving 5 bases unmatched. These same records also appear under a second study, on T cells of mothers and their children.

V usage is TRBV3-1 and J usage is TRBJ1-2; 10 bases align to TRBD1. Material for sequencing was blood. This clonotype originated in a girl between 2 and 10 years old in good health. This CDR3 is CASSQPGQGSGYTF. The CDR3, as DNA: TGTGCCAGCAGCCAACCGGGACAGGGGAGCGGCTACACCTTC.